These 29 T cell receptor beta chains were sequenced from one sample in a study of blood T cell repertoires in COVID-19. Repertoires were generated with immunoSEQ multiplex PCR, while TCRdb's copy carries only in-frame clones and drops some. This sample has some 140,000 clones, with around three quarters found just once. Sequenced sample: peripheral blood. The receptors come from a man older than 75 with acute or convalescent COVID-19.

The rearrangement joins TRBV14 to TRBJ1-2, with D possibly matching TRBD1 (6 bases). With 5 bases removed from V and 7 bases from J, the gap between germline ends came to 14 bases. The CDR3 has 13 residues. CDR1 is SGHDN, CDR2 FVKESK, per germline. The CDR3 nucleotides are TGTGCCAGCAGCGATAGACAGGCCCTTGGCTACACCTTC. The encoded protein is CASSDRQALGYTF.

The chain links TRBV11-3 to TRBJ2-1, with TRBD1 matching 8 bases. The trim removed 5 bases at V and 7 bases at J, leaving 7 bases unmatched. CDR1 and CDR2 (germline): SGHNT, YENEEA. This CDR3 spans 14 amino acids. The CDR3 coding sequence is TGTGCCAGCAGCACCCGGACAGGGCTAAATGAGCAGTTCTTC. Amino acids: CASSTRTGLNEQFF.

The rearrangement links TRBV3-1 (or the pseudogene TRBV3-2) to TRBJ1-3, with D unclear. Trimming removed 3 bases at V and 0 bases at J, with 12 bases between. The CDR3 has 16 residues. The germline V gene has CDR1 LGHDT and CDR2 YNNKEL (reference sequence). CDR3 DNA: TGTGCCAGCAGCCAGACAACTTCCGACTCTGGAAACACCATATATTTT. Translated: CASSQTTSDSGNTIYF.

The rearrangement joins TRBV5-1 to TRBJ1-2; D ambiguous. The CDR3 has 15 amino acids. V lost 5 bases and J lost 4, with 18 bases in between. Per the germline V gene, CDR1 is SGHRS and CDR2 is YFSETQ. CDR3 sequence reads: CASSTADGLTYGYTF. The CDR3 coding sequence is TGCGCCAGCAGTACCGCGGACGGACTCACCTATGGCTACACCTTC.

The genes are TRBV12-5 and TRBJ2-3; the match to TRBD2 covers 9 bases. The CDR3 consists of 19 residues. Germline trimming cut 0 bases from V and 4 bases from J; bases unmatched to any gene: 14. Germline V gene lookup returns CDR1 LGHNT and CDR2 FRNRAP. CDR3 DNA sequence: TGTGCTAGTGGTTTGGTAACCGGGCTAGCGGGGATTTTGGCAGATACGCAGTATTTT. This translates into CASGLVTGLAGILADTQYF.

V gene TRBV12-5 combines with J gene TRBJ2-3; TRBD1 matches 7 bases. Germline V gene data show CDR1 as LGHNT and CDR2 as FRNRAP. The CDR3 is 16 residues long. The V segment lost 0 bases and the J segment 4 bases; nucleotides outside the gene matches: 7. The CDR3 protein is CASGLVGGASPDTQYF. CDR3 nucleotides: TGTGCTAGTGGTTTGGTAGGGGGCGCGTCTCCAGATACGCAGTATTTT.

The rearrangement links TRBV9 to TRBJ2-2, with D possibly TRBD1 on 5 matching bases. Germline V lookup: CDR1 SGDLS, CDR2 YYNGEE. V gave up 4 bases and J gave up 6 bases, with 25 bases separating them. This CDR3 spans 18 amino acids. The DNA for the CDR3 is TGTGCCAGCAGCCTCTCACTTGGGAAGGGGTCTTCAGCCGGGGAGCTGTTTTTT. This encodes CASSLSLGKGSSAGELFF. Supplemented by reference TRBV9 and TRBJ2-2, the full variable domain reads DSGVTQTPKHLITATGQRVTLRCSPRSGDLSVYWYQQSLDQGLQFLIQYYNGEERAKGNILERFSAQQFPDLHSELNLSSLELGDSALYFCASSLSLGKGSSAGELFFGEGSRLTVL.

The chain is built from TRBV14 and TRBJ1-2; possibly TRBD1 for D (5 bases). Trimming stripped 0 bases from V and 8 bases from J, with 10 bases between. The germline V gene encodes CDR1 SGHDN and CDR2 FVKESK. The CDR3 has 13 residues. This CDR3 is CASSQDRRGGYTF. The DNA for the CDR3 is TGTGCCAGCAGCCAAGATCGGAGGGGCGGCTACACCTTC.

This clone has only one observation. This chain connects TRBV7-9 to TRBJ2-5, with 7 bases identical to TRBD2. CDR3 length: 16 amino acids. Germline CDR1 reads SEHNR; CDR2 reads FQNEAQ (reference sequence). V dropped 5 bases and J dropped 2; count of bases not matched to a gene: 11. CDR3 amino acids: CASSQGSGLPQETQYF. DNA of the CDR3: TGTGCCAGCAGCCAAGGCTCGGGACTACCACAAGAGACCCAGTACTTC.

The gene calls are TRBV7-2 and TRBJ2-7, with 7 bases fitting TRBD1. Germline V gives CDR1 SGHTA, CDR2 FQGNSA. CDR3 length: 17 amino acids. The trim removed 5 bases at V and 1 base at J, leaving 14 bases unmatched. CDR3 amino acids: CASSPYVPPGQSYEQYF. Written as DNA, the CDR3 is TGTGCCAGCAGCCCTTACGTACCCCCGGGACAGTCCTACGAGCAGTACTTC.

The chain links TRBV30 to TRBJ2-7; D perhaps matches TRBD1 (6 bases). The CDR3 extends over 11 amino acids. Trimming stripped 3 bases from V and 8 bases from J, with 11 bases between. Germline lookup yields CDR1 GTSNPN and CDR2 SVGIG (reference sequence). CDR3 bases: TGTGCCTGGAGCGACAGGTCCCAGCAGTACTTC. Its protein is CAWSDRSQQYF.

This clone was picked up one time. This chain uses TRBV4-1 with TRBJ2-7; possible D gene TRBD1, 6 bases. From germline, CDR1 is MGHRA and CDR2 YSYEKL. The CDR3 runs to 14 residues. V shed 2 bases and J shed 3 bases, with 11 bases lying between them. Here the CDR3 reads CASSQRDTSYEQYF. The CDR3 nucleotides read TGCGCCAGCAGCCAAAGGGACACCAGCTACGAGCAGTACTTC.

This sequence joins TRBV6-5 and TRBJ2-3, with TRBD2 as a possible D gene (6 bases). V was trimmed by 0 bases and J by 1 base, leaving 8 bases between them. From germline, CDR1 is MNHEY and CDR2 SVGAGI. The CDR3 spans 15 residues. CDR3 nucleotide sequence: TGTGCCAGCAGTTACTCCCCGGGGGGCACAGATACGCAGTATTTT. This gives the protein CASSYSPGGTDTQYF.

The V call is TRBV5-1, the J call TRBJ2-3, with D tentatively TRBD2 (6 bases). The CDR3 contains 15 residues. V was clipped by 0 bases and J by 4 bases, with 12 bases between them. From germline, CDR1 is SGHRS and CDR2 YFSETQ. For the CDR3, the DNA is TGCGCCAGCAGCTTGGAGTGGGGAGGTGCAGATACGCAGTATTTT. This sequence encodes CASSLEWGGADTQYF. Using reference TRBV5-1 and TRBJ2-3 for the parts outside the CDR3, the full variable domain is KAGVTQTPRYLIKTRGQQVTLSCSPISGHRSVSWYQQTPGQGLQFLFEYFSETQRNKGNFPGRFSGRQFSNSRSEMNVSTLELGDSALYLCASSLEWGGADTQYFGPGTRLTVL.

The genes are TRBV18 and TRBJ2-3; D is unclear. Germline CDR1 reads KGHSH; CDR2 reads LQKENI. The CDR3 is 15 amino acids. The ends were cut back, 1 base at V and 2 bases at J, with 10 bases in the middle. CDR3 sequence reads: CASSPLVSNTDTQYF. Written as DNA, the CDR3 is TGTGCCAGCTCACCACTAGTCTCAAACACAGATACGCAGTATTTT.

The genes are TRBV12-3 or TRBV12-4 and TRBJ1-2, with D possibly TRBD1 on 6 matching bases. The CDR3 runs to 13 residues. V lost 6 bases to trimming and J lost 8 bases, with 16 bases between them. CDR3 sequence: CASSDGQGRGYTF. The CDR3 DNA is TGTGCCAGCAGCGATGGGCAGGGGCGAGGCTACACCTTC.

This chain connects TRBV6-5 to TRBJ1-1; tentatively, D is TRBD1 (5 bases). Germline values: CDR1 MNHEY, CDR2 SVGAGI. This CDR3 spans 15 amino acids. Trimming removed 0 bases from V and 2 bases from J, with 10 bases in between. CDR3 sequence: CASSYSQAKNTEAFF. For the CDR3, the DNA is TGTGCCAGCAGTTACTCACAGGCGAAAAACACTGAAGCTTTCTTT.

The V gene is TRBV3-1 (or the pseudogene TRBV3-2), the J gene TRBJ1-3, with unresolved D. Germline V gene data show CDR1 as LGHDT and CDR2 as YNNKEL (reference sequence). The CDR3 loop spans 15 amino acids. V lost 0 bases and J lost 0, with 6 bases in between. CDR3 coding DNA: TGTGCCAGCAGCCAAGATATCCTCTCTGGAAACACCATATATTTT. Amino acids: CASSQDILSGNTIYF.

CDR3 in amino acids: CASALGGTGGYEQYF. Written as DNA, the CDR3 is TGTGCCAGCGCCCTCGGAGGGACAGGGGGCTACGAGCAGTACTTC. The chain is built from TRBV7-9 and TRBJ2-7; 11 bases agree with TRBD1. With V trimmed by 8 bases and J by 3 bases, 9 bases remained unmatched. The CDR3 loop spans 15 amino acids. From germline, CDR1 is SEHNR and CDR2 FQNEAQ (reference sequence).

This sequence joins TRBV4-1 and TRBJ1-2; 11 bases agree with TRBD1. V gave up 4 bases and J gave up 0 bases; unmatched junction bases: 4. The CDR3 totals 16 residues. Germline lookup yields CDR1 MGHRA and CDR2 YSYEKL. This CDR3 reads CASSLVGQGANYGYTF. For the CDR3, the DNA is TGCGCCAGCAGCCTCGTGGGACAGGGGGCTAACTATGGCTACACCTTC.

V is TRBV30 and J is TRBJ2-7; 8 bases are shared with TRBD2. From germline, CDR1 is GTSNPN and CDR2 SVGIG (reference sequence). J lost 0 bases, V lost 1 base, and 11 bases had no gene match. The CDR3 has 17 amino acids. The CDR3 sequence: CAWSEMGAAGGSYEQYF. In nucleotides, the CDR3 is TGTGCCTGGAGTGAAATGGGGGCGGCGGGAGGCTCCTACGAGCAGTACTTC.

Concerning this clone: In the same sample, other DNA sequences code for this CDR3. V usage is TRBV5-1 and J usage is TRBJ2-2; the match to TRBD1 covers 7 bases. The length of the CDR3 is 14 residues. Per the germline V gene, CDR1 is SGHRS and CDR2 is YFSETQ. The ends lost 3 bases at V and 3 bases at J; junction bases unmatched: 2. DNA of the CDR3: TGCGCCAGCAGCTCAGGACAGGACACCGGGGAGCTGTTTTTT. Translated: CASSSGQDTGELFF.

V usage is TRBV3-1 (or the pseudogene TRBV3-2) and J usage is TRBJ2-5; D unresolved. CDR3 length equals 11 residues. Germline V gene data show CDR1 as LGHDT and CDR2 as YNNKEL (reference sequence). The germline V and J ends were trimmed by 4 bases and 3 bases, with 3 bases remaining between them. The CDR3 loop is CASSLKETQYF. Written as DNA, the CDR3 is TGTGCCAGCAGCCTCAAAGAGACCCAGTACTTC.

The genes are TRBV6-6 and TRBJ2-1; D ambiguous. Trimming took off 5 bases at V and 6 bases at J, with 11 bases between the two ends. CDR1 and CDR2 from the germline V gene are MNHNY and SVGAGI (reference sequence). CDR3 length: 13 amino acids. CDR3 region: CASSPKPGNEQFF. The CDR3, as DNA: TGTGCCAGCAGTCCCAAACCCGGCAATGAGCAGTTCTTC.

J is TRBJ2-1 and V is TRBV11-2; a weak D match, TRBD2 (6 bases). The V end was cut by 0 bases, the J end by 3 bases, with 18 bases between. The length of the CDR3 is 18 residues. Germline lookup yields CDR1 SGHAT and CDR2 FQNNGV. CDR3: CASSLEPGRAGSYNEQFF. CDR3 nucleotide sequence: TGTGCCAGCAGCTTAGAGCCAGGACGTGCCGGGAGCTACAATGAGCAGTTCTTC. The variable domain in full, with the rest retrieved from reference TRBV11-2 and TRBJ2-1, is EAGVAQSPRYKIIEKRQSVAFWCNPISGHATLYWYQQILGQGPKLLIQFQNNGVVDDSQLPKDRFSAERLKGVDSTLKIQPAKLEDSAVYLCASSLEPGRAGSYNEQFFGPGTRLTVL.

This clone was detected only a few times. The V and J genes are TRBV7-9 and TRBJ1-2; TRBD1 agrees at 8 bases. CDR3 size: 15 residues. V was clipped by 4 bases and J by 8 bases; unmatched bases: 12. Germline CDR1 SEHNR, CDR2 FQNEAQ (reference sequence). CDR3 region: CASSSVGQGAGGYTF. CDR3 in DNA: TGTGCCAGCAGCTCCGTCGGGCAGGGGGCCGGCGGCTACACCTTC.

This chain joins TRBV11-2 and TRBJ2-5; D gene ambiguous. This CDR3 has 14 amino acids. Trimming stripped 6 bases from V and 7 bases from J, with 18 bases between. Germline V lookup: CDR1 SGHAT, CDR2 FQNNGV. This chain's CDR3 is CASRSSISSGTQYF. In nucleotides, the CDR3 is TGTGCCAGCAGATCTTCGATATCCTCCGGGACCCAGTACTTC.

V and J are TRBV2 and TRBJ2-1, with 7 nucleotides matching TRBD1. Germline trimming cut 7 bases from V and 6 bases from J; bases unmatched to any gene: 12. The CDR3 has 15 amino acids. Germline loops: CDR1 SNHLY, CDR2 FYNNEI. This CDR3 is CASKQQGPVSNEQFF. The CDR3 bases are TGTGCCAGCAAGCAACAGGGGCCAGTCTCCAATGAGCAGTTCTTC.

The chain joins TRBV21-1 to TRBJ2-7; the DNA was not compared with TRBD2, the D call given in the table. TRBV21-1 is a recognized pseudogene. This CDR3 spans 17 amino acids. The CDR3 bases are TGTGCCAGCAGCAAAGCAAAAGCGGAGTTCCGCTCCTACGAGCAGTACGTC. Translation gives CASSKAKAEFRSYEQYV.